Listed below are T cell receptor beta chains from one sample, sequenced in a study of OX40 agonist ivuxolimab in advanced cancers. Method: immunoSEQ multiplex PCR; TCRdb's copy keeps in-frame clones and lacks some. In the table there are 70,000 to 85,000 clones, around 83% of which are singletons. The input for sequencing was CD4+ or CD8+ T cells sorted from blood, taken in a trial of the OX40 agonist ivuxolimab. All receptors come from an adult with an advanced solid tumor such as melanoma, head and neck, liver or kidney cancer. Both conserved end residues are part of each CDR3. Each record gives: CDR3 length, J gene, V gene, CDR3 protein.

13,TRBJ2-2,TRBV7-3,CASSPTGGRELFF
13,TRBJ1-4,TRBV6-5,CASSYSTNEKLFF
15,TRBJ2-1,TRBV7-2,CASSTGTINYNEQFF
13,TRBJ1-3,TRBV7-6,CASSLDFGNAIYF
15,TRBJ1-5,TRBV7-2,CASSRDRGPNQPQHF
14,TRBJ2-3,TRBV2,CASRAKGRRDTQYF
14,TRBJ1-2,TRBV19,CASNQGPTNYGYTF
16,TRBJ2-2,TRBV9,CASSAARTVNTGELFF
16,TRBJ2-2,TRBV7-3,CASSLNPGPNTGELFF
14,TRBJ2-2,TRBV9,CASSVAANTGELFF
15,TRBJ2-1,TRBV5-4,CASSLQGGGSYEQFF
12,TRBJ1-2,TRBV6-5,CASSYGGYGYTF
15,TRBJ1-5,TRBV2,CASSLRRGSNQPQHF
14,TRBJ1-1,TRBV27,CASMRGGIYTEAFF
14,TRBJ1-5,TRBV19,CASSIVEANQPQHF
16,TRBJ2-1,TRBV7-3,CASSLTSGRTYNEQFF
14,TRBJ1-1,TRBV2,CASSGPPGTSEAFF
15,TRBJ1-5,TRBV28,CASRPARESNQPQHF
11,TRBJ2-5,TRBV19,CASSIRETQYF
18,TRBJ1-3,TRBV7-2,CASSTLGQMLGGGNTIYF
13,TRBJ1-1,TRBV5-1,CASSLTGGTEAFF
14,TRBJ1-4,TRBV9,CASSPQGANEKLFF
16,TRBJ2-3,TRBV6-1,CASSGRGGSGTDTQYF
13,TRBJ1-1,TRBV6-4,CASSEESNTEAFF
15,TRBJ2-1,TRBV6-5,CASSLWKSSYNEQFF
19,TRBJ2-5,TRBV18,CASSARQAYRADGLKTQYF
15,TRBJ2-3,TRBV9,CASSGGGAGADTQYF
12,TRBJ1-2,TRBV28,CASRTLNYGYTF
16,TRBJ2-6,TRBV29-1,CSVEGGQGKGANVLTF
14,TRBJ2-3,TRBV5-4,CASSLRQAQDTQYF
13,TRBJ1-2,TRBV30,CAWSRGNWLGYTF
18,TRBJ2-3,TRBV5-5,CASSLGGLAGAILDTQYF
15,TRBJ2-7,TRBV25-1,CASRLGSQSSYEQYF
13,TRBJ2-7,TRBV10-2,CASTTGPTYEQYF
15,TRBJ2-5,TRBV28,CASSLPRTGVETQYF
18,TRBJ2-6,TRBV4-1,CASSQHGQGGGGANVLTF
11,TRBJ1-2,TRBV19,CASSTDYGYTF
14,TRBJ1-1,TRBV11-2,CASSLGRLSTEAFF
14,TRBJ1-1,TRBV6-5,CASSTLQGSTEAFF
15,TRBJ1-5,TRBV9,CASSVGGYSNQPQHF
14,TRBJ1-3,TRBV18,CASSQTGTGNTIYF
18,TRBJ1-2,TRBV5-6,CASSLLVNPGQENYGYTF
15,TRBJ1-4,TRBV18,CASSEGQGQSEKLFF
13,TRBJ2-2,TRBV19,CASMTNGAGELFF
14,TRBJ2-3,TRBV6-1,CASSEGAGTDTQYF
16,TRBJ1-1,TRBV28,CASSPGQGAVNTEAFF
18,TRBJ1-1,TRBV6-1,CASSDWVDIQGVNTEAFF
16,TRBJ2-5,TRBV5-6,CASSLGVAGGQETQYF